Presented here are 30 T cell receptor beta chains from one specimen sequenced in a study of T cells in localized non-small cell lung cancer. The table came from immunoSEQ multiplex PCR; TCRdb's copy has only in-frame clones and leaves some out. The sample contains around 21,000 clones, about 89% of which appear only once. This specimen was peripheral blood, taken before any cancer treatment. Receptors were obtained from a male donor older than 55 with stage I lung adenocarcinoma.

This clone appeared a single time. The rearrangement uses TRBV6-6 and TRBJ2-1; D is perhaps TRBD1 or TRBD2 (5 bases each). Trimming removed 0 bases at V and 5 bases at J, with 11 bases between. CDR1 is MNHNY, CDR2 SVGAGI, per germline (reference sequence). This CDR3 comprises 15 residues. CDR3 DNA sequence: TGTGCCAGCAGTTACTCCCGGGACGCCCACAATGAGCAGTTCTTC. It encodes CASSYSRDAHNEQFF.

This sequence joins TRBV7-2 and TRBJ2-6; D gene unclear. Germline lookup yields CDR1 SGHTA and CDR2 FQGNSA. This CDR3 has 14 residues. The germline V and J ends were trimmed by 4 bases and 2 bases, with 6 bases remaining between them. Written as DNA, the CDR3 is TGTGCCAGCAGCTCACCCACTGGGGCCAACGTCCTGACTTTC. This translates into CASSSPTGANVLTF.

This clone appeared once. The genes are TRBV6-1 and TRBJ1-5; the match to TRBD1 covers 8 bases. V lost 10 bases, J lost 0 bases, and 8 bases stayed unmatched. Looked up from germline, CDR1 is MNHNS and CDR2 is SASEGT. This CDR3 has 15 amino acids. CDR3 DNA: TGTGCCACTAGGACAGGGATCGATAGCAATCAGCCCCAGCATTTT. It specifies CATRTGIDSNQPQHF.

This chain joins TRBV30 and TRBJ1-2; D possibly corresponds to TRBD1 (6 bases). This CDR3 contains 15 residues. With 4 bases removed from V and 4 bases from J, the gap between germline ends came to 19 bases. In germline, CDR1 is GTSNPN, CDR2 SVGIG (reference sequence). The CDR3, as DNA: TGTGCCTGGACCGAAATTAACAGGGCCGTCTATGGCTACACCTTC. Protein product: CAWTEINRAVYGYTF.

The rearrangement links TRBV6-5 to TRBJ1-3; D might be TRBD1 (6 bases). V lost 4 bases and J lost 2, with 12 bases in between. CDR1 and CDR2 from the germline V gene are MNHEY and SVGAGI. The CDR3 runs 15 residues. The CDR3 spells CASSLRDTPGNTIYF. Here the CDR3 DNA reads TGTGCCAGCAGTTTACGGGACACTCCTGGAAACACCATATATTTT.

The V and J genes are TRBV7-2 and TRBJ2-2, with TRBD2 matching 7 bases. Germline CDR1 is SGHTA and CDR2 is FQGNSA. Trimming cost V 5 bases and J 5 bases; bases outside gene matches: 8. This CDR3 has 15 amino acids. The CDR3 sequence: CASSPLGGETGELFF. The CDR3 bases are TGTGCCAGCAGCCCGCTGGGAGGGGAGACCGGGGAGCTGTTTTTT.

V is TRBV29-1 and J is TRBJ2-5, with 9 bases identical to TRBD1. Germline CDR1 reads SQVTM; CDR2 reads ANQGSEA. Losses at the gene ends were 3 bases for V and 9 bases for J; bases not matched to a gene: 11. This CDR3 contains 14 residues. The CDR3 reads CSVDLGTGLRAQYF. The DNA for the CDR3 is TGCAGCGTTGATCTCGGGACAGGGCTGAGGGCCCAGTACTTC.

This chain joins TRBV11-2 and TRBJ2-7; no clear D. CDR3 length: 12 amino acids. Trimming removed 2 bases at V and 3 bases at J, with 5 bases between. CDR1 SGHAT and CDR2 FQNNGV come from the germline V gene. The CDR3 loop is CASSLNIYEQYF. CDR3 nucleotides: TGTGCCAGCAGCTTAAATATCTACGAGCAGTACTTC. Looking up the rest from reference TRBV11-2 and TRBJ2-7 gives the full variable domain: EAGVAQSPRYKIIEKRQSVAFWCNPISGHATLYWYQQILGQGPKLLIQFQNNGVVDDSQLPKDRFSAERLKGVDSTLKIQPAKLEDSAVYLCASSLNIYEQYFGPGTRLTVT.

The genes are TRBV7-3 and TRBJ1-1; no firm D call. V dropped 2 bases and J dropped 1 base, with 5 bases sitting between them. Looked up from germline, CDR1 is SGHTA and CDR2 is FQGTGA. The CDR3 spans 13 residues. CDR3 sequence (DNA): TGTGCCAGCAGCTTAGGGGAGAACACTGAAGCTTTCTTT. Translated: CASSLGENTEAFF. The variable domain in full, completed from reference TRBV7-3 and TRBJ1-1, reads GAGVSQTPSNKVTEKGKYVELRCDPISGHTALYWYRQSLGQGPEFLIYFQGTGAADDSGLPNDRFFAVRPEGSVSTLKIQRTERGDSAVYLCASSLGENTEAFFGQGTRLTVV.

This sequence joins TRBV5-4 and TRBJ2-3; a possible D gene is TRBD2 (7 bases). This CDR3 comprises 15 residues. Trimming left V 4 bases short and J 3 bases short, with 15 bases between. In germline, CDR1 is SGHNT, CDR2 YYREEE (reference sequence). The CDR3 is CASSTPGEGTDTQYF. The CDR3 DNA is TGTGCCAGCAGCACTCCAGGGGAGGGTACAGATACGCAGTATTTT.

This chain connects TRBV30 to TRBJ1-1; the D is unclear. The V gene lost 4 bases and the J gene lost 0 bases, with 9 bases spanning the gap. CDR1 is GTSNPN and CDR2 is SVGIG in the germline V gene (reference sequence). The CDR3 spans 13 residues. For the CDR3, the DNA is TGTGCCTGGATGGTTCACATGAACACTGAAGCTTTCTTT. Its translation: CAWMVHMNTEAFF.

This clone was found a few times. The sample has other DNA sequences that encode this CDR3 too. V and J are TRBV2 and TRBJ2-3, with 9 positions matching TRBD2. CDR1 SNHLY and CDR2 FYNNEI come from the germline V gene. Germline trimming cut 4 bases from V and 6 bases from J; bases unmatched to any gene: 8. The CDR3 is made up of 15 amino acids. CDR3 in DNA: TGTGCCAGCAGTGTTGAGCGGGGGGCCGGGGATACGCAGTATTTT. It translates to CASSVERGAGDTQYF.

This clone was recorded only once. The V gene is TRBV7-2, the J gene TRBJ1-1, with D maybe TRBD1 (5 bases). The germline V and J ends were trimmed by 4 bases and 1 base, with 7 bases remaining between them. The germline V gene encodes CDR1 SGHTA and CDR2 FQGNSA. CDR3 length: 13 residues. The CDR3 loop is CASSSGQNTEAFF. The CDR3 coding sequence is TGTGCCAGCAGCTCCGGACAGAACACTGAAGCTTTCTTT.

The chain has TRBV6-6 and TRBJ2-2; D call uncertain. The CDR3 has 12 residues. V lost 9 bases and J lost 6, with 11 bases in between. Germline CDR1 MNHNY, CDR2 SVGAGI (reference sequence). CDR3 nucleotide sequence: TGTGCCAGTGCGGCCGGGCCCGGGGAGCTGTTTTTT. This gives the protein CASAAGPGELFF.

The J gene is TRBJ2-7, the V gene TRBV18; 7 bases align to TRBD2. CDR1 KGHSH and CDR2 LQKENI come from the germline V gene. The CDR3 totals 15 residues. V dropped 3 bases and J dropped 2; count of bases not matched to a gene: 7. The CDR3 protein is CASSPRASGAYEQYF. CDR3 DNA sequence: TGTGCCAGCTCACCCCGGGCTAGCGGTGCCTACGAGCAGTACTTC.

The rearrangement joins TRBV28 to TRBJ1-2, with D maybe TRBD1 (6 bases). The CDR3 totals 13 residues. In germline, CDR1 is MDHEN, CDR2 SYDVKM. Trimming cost V 6 bases and J 6 bases, with 14 bases left between them. The CDR3 loop is CASRPRRGDGYTF. The DNA of the CDR3 is TGTGCCAGCAGACCCCGGAGGGGGGATGGCTACACCTTC.

This clone is classed as medium-sized. Other DNA variants within this sample encode the same CDR3. The V and J genes are TRBV18 and TRBJ1-2; no clear D. The CDR3 is made up of 15 amino acids. V was clipped by 0 bases and J by 0 bases, with 8 bases between them. Per germline, CDR1 KGHSH and CDR2 LQKENI. The DNA of the CDR3 is TGTGCCAGCTCACCACCCGCGGGGACTAACTATGGCTACACCTTC. Encoded protein: CASSPPAGTNYGYTF. The full variable domain, rest sourced from reference TRBV18 and TRBJ1-2, is NAGVMQNPRHLVRRRGQEARLRCSPMKGHSHVYWYRQLPEEGLKFMVYLQKENIIDESGMPKERFSAEFPKEGPSILRIQQVVRGDSAAYFCASSPPAGTNYGYTFGSGTRLTVV.

J is TRBJ1-2 and V is TRBV18; unclear D gene. The length of the CDR3 is 13 residues. Trimming stripped 2 bases from V and 4 bases from J, with 8 bases between. Germline CDR1 reads KGHSH; CDR2 reads LQKENI. The CDR3 DNA is TGTGCCAGCTCACCAGACCCGTCCTATGGCTACACCTTC. This codes for CASSPDPSYGYTF.

The V call is TRBV30, the J call TRBJ1-1; no reliable D call. CDR1 GTSNPN and CDR2 SVGIG come from the germline V gene (reference sequence). Trimming left V 0 bases short and J 1 base short, with 9 bases between. The CDR3 extends over 14 amino acids. DNA of the CDR3: TGTGCCTGGAGTGTCGCCAGAGGGAACACTGAAGCTTTCTTT. Encoded protein: CAWSVARGNTEAFF.

The rearrangement joins TRBV9 to TRBJ2-2; 8 bases line up with TRBD2. Germline CDR1 is SGDLS and CDR2 is YYNGEE. The CDR3 consists of 17 residues. J lost 3 bases, V lost 0 bases, and 7 bases had no gene match. CDR3 coding DNA: TGTGCCAGCAGCGTAGAATTACGGGGGGGCGACACCGGGGAGCTGTTTTTT. This sequence encodes CASSVELRGGDTGELFF.

V is TRBV29-1 and J is TRBJ2-4, with D perhaps TRBD2 (6 bases). V shed 7 bases and J shed 2 bases, with 15 bases lying between them. The germline CDR1 and CDR2 sequences are SQVTM and ANQGSEA. The CDR3 has 14 residues. The CDR3 DNA is TGCAGCGCCTCGGGGGAAGTCACCAAAAACATTCAGTACTTC. Translated, it gives CSASGEVTKNIQYF.

The J gene is TRBJ1-5, the V gene TRBV4-3; D is perhaps TRBD1 (5 bases). Germline-derived CDR1 and CDR2 are LGHNA and YSLEER. Trimming removed 0 bases from V and 6 bases from J, with 12 bases in between. The CDR3 is 15 residues long. CDR3 sequence (DNA): TGCGCCAGCAGCCAAGATCAGGGTCGGGGTCAGCCCCAGCATTTT. Amino acids: CASSQDQGRGQPQHF.

This sequence joins TRBV5-1 and TRBJ1-2; TRBD1 matches 8 bases. Trimming took 4 bases from V and 4 from J; bases not matched to a gene: 9. The CDR3 runs 15 residues. Germline lookup yields CDR1 SGHRS and CDR2 YFSETQ. The CDR3 here is CASSPTTGDLYGYTF. CDR3 nucleotide sequence: TGCGCCAGCAGCCCTACGACAGGGGATCTCTATGGCTACACCTTC.

The rearrangement joins TRBV7-8 to TRBJ2-1; 14 positions match TRBD2. The CDR3 is 14 residues long. Germline values: CDR1 SGHVS, CDR2 FQNEAQ. V lost 5 bases, J lost 9 bases, and 3 bases stayed unmatched. CDR3 sequence reads: CASSRGTSGGEQFF. CDR3 coding DNA: TGTGCCAGCAGCCGCGGGACTAGCGGGGGTGAGCAGTTCTTC.

This chain connects TRBV5-1 to TRBJ2-7; D is tentatively TRBD1 or TRBD2 (5 bases each). Deletions cut 6 bases from V and 2 bases from J, with 18 bases between. Germline loops: CDR1 SGHRS, CDR2 YFSETQ. This CDR3 spans 15 amino acids. CDR3 sequence (DNA): TGCGCCAGCACAGCGAATAACGAGGGGCCCTACGAGCAGTACTTC. Its protein is CASTANNEGPYEQYF.

This rearrangement joins TRBV9 to TRBJ2-2; possible D gene TRBD2, 7 bases. There are 15 residues in the CDR3. With 1 base removed from V and 2 bases from J, the gap between germline ends came to 9 bases. Germline loops: CDR1 SGDLS, CDR2 YYNGEE. The CDR3 DNA follows: TGTGCCAGCAGCGTAAGCGGGACAAACACCGGGGAGCTGTTTTTT. It translates to CASSVSGTNTGELFF.

The J gene is TRBJ1-5, the V gene TRBV6-1; tentative D call: TRBD1 (5 bases). This CDR3 region has 15 residues. Germline V gene lookup returns CDR1 MNHNS and CDR2 SASEGT. The V gene lost 4 bases and the J gene lost 4 bases, with 14 bases spanning the gap. CDR3 sequence: CASSAQIRGNQPQHF. As DNA, the CDR3 is TGTGCCAGCAGTGCCCAAATACGGGGGAATCAGCCCCAGCATTTT.

This clone was seen more than once but under ten times. The J gene is TRBJ1-1, the V gene TRBV30, with a weak D call TRBD1 (6 bases). This CDR3 is 13 amino acids long. The germline V gene encodes CDR1 GTSNPN and CDR2 SVGIG (reference sequence). Trimming stripped 3 bases from V and 11 bases from J, with 19 bases between. CDR3 residues: CAWRGGHDSRAFF. DNA for the CDR3: TGTGCCTGGAGGGGGGGACACGACAGTCGGGCTTTCTTT. The whole variable domain, remainder taken from reference TRBV30 and TRBJ1-1, is SQTIHQWPATLVQPVGSPLSLECTVEGTSNPNLYWYRQAAGRGLQLLFYSVGIGQISSEVPQNLSASRPQDRQFILSSKKLLLSDSGFYLCAWRGGHDSRAFFGQGTRLTVV.

This chain joins TRBV11-3 and TRBJ2-3; D is tentatively TRBD1 or TRBD2 (7 bases each). Trimming took 1 base from V and 5 from J, leaving 22 bases between them. CDR1 SGHNT and CDR2 YENEEA come from the germline V gene. This CDR3 spans 18 amino acids. The CDR3 DNA reads TGTGCCAGCAGCTTAGGCCGGGGGAGGGGGCCAACAGTAGATACGCAGTATTTT. It specifies CASSLGRGRGPTVDTQYF.

DNA of the CDR3: TGTGCCTGGACCACGGACAGCAATCAGCCCCAGCATTTT. Translated: CAWTTDSNQPQHF. This sequence joins TRBV30 and TRBJ1-5, with D hard to call. The V gene lost 4 bases and the J gene lost 1 base, with 8 bases spanning the gap. This CDR3 spans 13 amino acids. Germline V CDR1 and CDR2: GTSNPN, SVGIG (reference sequence).